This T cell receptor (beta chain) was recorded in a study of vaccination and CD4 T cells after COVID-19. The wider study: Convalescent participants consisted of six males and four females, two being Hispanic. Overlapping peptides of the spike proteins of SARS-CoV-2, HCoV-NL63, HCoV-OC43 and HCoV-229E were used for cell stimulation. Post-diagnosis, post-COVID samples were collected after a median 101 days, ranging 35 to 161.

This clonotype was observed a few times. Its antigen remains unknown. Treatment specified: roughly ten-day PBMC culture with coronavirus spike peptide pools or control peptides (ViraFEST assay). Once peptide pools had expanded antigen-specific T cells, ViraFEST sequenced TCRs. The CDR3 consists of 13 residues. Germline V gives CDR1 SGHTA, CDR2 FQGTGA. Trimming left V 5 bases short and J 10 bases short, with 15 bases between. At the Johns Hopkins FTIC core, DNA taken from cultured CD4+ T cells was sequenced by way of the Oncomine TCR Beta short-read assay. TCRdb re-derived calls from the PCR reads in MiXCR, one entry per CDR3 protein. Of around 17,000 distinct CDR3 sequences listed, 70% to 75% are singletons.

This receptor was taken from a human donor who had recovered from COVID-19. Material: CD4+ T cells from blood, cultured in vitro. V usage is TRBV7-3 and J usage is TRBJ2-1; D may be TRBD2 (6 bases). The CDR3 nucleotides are TGTGCCAGCAGCCCTCTGCGGGATGGGGAGCAGTTCTTC. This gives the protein CASSPLRDGEQFF. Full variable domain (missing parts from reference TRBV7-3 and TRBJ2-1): GAGVSQTPSNKVTEKGKYVELRCDPISGHTALYWYRQSLGQGPEFLIYFQGTGAADDSGLPNDRFFAVRPEGSVSTLKIQRTERGDSAVYLCASSPLRDGEQFFGPGTRLTVL.